This T cell receptor (beta chain) came from a study of cytomegalovirus exposure and HLA in healthy donors. On the study more broadly: A prior analysis found about 110 million unique TCR beta sequences from approximately 200 million T cells. General observations from the study: Cytomegalovirus association was listed for under 200 TCR beta chains. As confirmed in vitro, a few CMV-associated chains were specific for CMV antigens. Sequencing depth across donors, presence/absence analyses assumed, was roughly uniform.

The CDR3 is 15 amino acids. Germline CDR1 is MGHRA and CDR2 is YSYEKL. The V segment lost 0 bases and the J segment 4 bases; nucleotides outside the gene matches: 5. The PCR used 60 Vbeta and 13 Jbeta primers. Profiled with immunoSEQ multiplex PCR; TCRdb holds only in-frame clones, not every one. Seen here are 170,000 or so clones, 80% to 85% observed once, and the top ten hold 0.38%. Note on this clone: The antigen is undetermined.

The chain is built from TRBV4-1 and TRBJ2-7, with 8 nucleotides matching TRBD1. The specimen was PBMCs. The receptor comes from a boy between 2 and 10 years old in good health and CMV-seronegative. The CDR3 reads CASSQEGQGAYEQYF. CDR3 in DNA: TGCGCCAGCAGCCAAGAAGGCCAGGGGGCGTACGAGCAGTACTTC.